Listed below are T cell receptor beta chains from one sample, sequenced in a study of blood T cell repertoires in COVID-19. Profiling relied on immunoSEQ multiplex PCR, and the TCRdb table lists in-frame clones only, not all of them. Altogether about 210,000 clones are present, roughly 87% being singletons, with the ten largest covering around 10%. The sample consisted of PBMCs or T cells enriched from blood (not recorded which). The receptors originated from a man younger than 35 with acute COVID-19. Each CDR3 is given with its conserved first and last residue.

>TRBJ2-2|TRBV6-2/TRBV6-3
CASTPTSGRPTGELFF
>TRBJ2-1|TRBV5-6
CASSFRNEQFF
>TRBJ2-7|TRBV5-1
CASSSGVGAGTHEQYF
>TRBJ2-3|TRBV29-1
CSLTPWTGLTDTQYF
>TRBJ2-7|TRBV4-1
CASSQAGLDYEQYF
>TRBJ1-5|TRBV4-3
CASSQTGLSNQPQHF
>TRBJ2-1|TRBV3-1/TRBV3-2
CASSQEVGLAYNEQFF
>TRBJ1-1|TRBV28
CASSSGKRFGTGGGVNTEAFF
>TRBJ2-4|TRBV2
CASSEYTGSKNIQYF
>TRBJ2-1|TRBV5-1
CASSSGENPYNEQFF
>TRBJ2-7|TRBV9
CASSTRTGDEQYF
>TRBJ1-2|TRBV27
CASRRGQGSFLGGYTF
>TRBJ1-1|TRBV9
CASSVDPGANTEAFF
>TRBJ2-1|TRBV7-9
CASSIAGGSYNEQFF
>TRBJ1-2|TRBV28
CASSSGQGYYGYTF
>TRBJ1-2|TRBV19
CASSIPAGDNYGYTF
>TRBJ2-1|TRBV11-2
CASSASGTNEQFF
>TRBJ2-7|TRBV7-8
CASSSTGGGAGEQYF
>TRBJ1-3|TRBV29-1
CSVAQGGSGNTIYF
>TRBJ2-5|TRBV28
CASSPLLAGNLILGTQYF
>TRBJ1-2|TRBV7-8
CASTATKSSGGYTF
>TRBJ1-1|TRBV10-3
CAITPGNTEAFF
>TRBJ2-7|TRBV7-9
CASSLTGIAYEQYF
>TRBJ1-2|TRBV27
CAGVYPEANYGYTF
>TRBJ2-1|TRBV29-1
CSGGTSGYNEQFF
>TRBJ2-7|TRBV30
CAWSPRLAGGPNNYEQYF
>TRBJ2-7|TRBV5-8
CASSTGTSEIGEQYF
>TRBJ1-3|TRBV21-1
CASSKEGDSIPSGNTIYF
>TRBJ2-5|TRBV28
CASSLLGRGETQYF
>TRBJ2-7|TRBV5-1
CASSLRDRDYEQYF
>TRBJ1-5|TRBV28
CASSIQRYSNQPQHF
>TRBJ2-3|TRBV28
CASSLSPRTGDDTDTQYF
>TRBJ2-5|TRBV24-1
CATSDSWRGVTQYF
>TRBJ1-6|TRBV5-5
CASEGGDRGNSPLHF
>TRBJ2-7|TRBV7-8
CASSPLLAGASEQYF
>TRBJ1-1|TRBV3-1/TRBV3-2
CASSQGFQGVFF
>TRBJ2-3|TRBV6-4
CASSEGATDTQYF
>TRBJ1-2|TRBV29-1
CSMDSNGYTF
>TRBJ2-1|TRBV7-9
CASSSGLARNGEQFF
>TRBJ2-7|TRBV7-2
CASSTTSGGTYEQYF
>TRBJ1-1|TRBV5-5
CASSFQAGGTEAFF
>TRBJ2-3|TRBV28
CASRAGGRGNTDTQYF
>TRBJ2-1|TRBV11-3
CASSSQVTSGNYNEQFF
>TRBJ2-1|TRBV5-1
CASGLGGGNEQFF
>TRBJ1-2|TRBV5-4
CASSLPGQGFNYGYTF
>TRBJ1-5|TRBV20-1
CSASAGLNQPQHF
>TRBJ2-4|TRBV7-2
CASSPVGQGVIQYF
>TRBJ2-7|TRBV5-5
CASSLLAELSYEQYF
>TRBJ2-1|TRBV6-5
CASSHGTSGNEQFF
>TRBJ2-1|TRBV2
CARGSSYNEQFF
>TRBJ2-4|TRBV21-1
CASSKTRVQGGKNIQYF
>TRBJ2-1|TRBV3-1/TRBV3-2
CASSQPLGSSYNEQFF
>TRBJ2-1|TRBV4-2
CASSQTLNEQFF
>TRBJ2-5|TRBV5-5
CASSWGTVARGETQYF
>TRBJ1-1|TRBV19
CASRVTGNTEAFF
>TRBJ1-2|TRBV30
CAWVAGTDYGYTF
>TRBJ2-5|TRBV27
CASSFSFVAGVQETQYF
>TRBJ2-2|TRBV30
CASRQGTGELFF
>TRBJ2-3|TRBV28
CASSLGTDRATDTQYF
>TRBJ2-7|TRBV5-4
CASSLRGGNEQYF